This is a list of T cell receptor beta chains from one sample in a study of graft-versus-host responses after intestinal transplantation. Profiling relied on immunoSEQ multiplex PCR, and the TCRdb table lists in-frame clones only, not all of them. Of about 110,000 clones listed, more than 80% are singletons. No cognate antigen is known for these TCRs. The sample was unstimulated CD4+ T cells sorted from spleen or lymph node cells, taken before transplant. All receptors derive from a human donor who was the organ donor for an intestinal transplant. CDR3s include the opening cysteine and the closing phenylalanine or tryptophan. Fields, in order: J gene, CDR3 length, D gene, V gene, CDR3 DNA, CDR3 protein. The D gene is left open where the match is weak.

J: TRBJ2-2
length: 14
D: -
V: TRBV5-1
DNA: TGCGCCAGCAGCGTCAAACTGCCACCAGGGGAGCTGTTTTTT
CDR3: CASSVKLPPGELFF

J: TRBJ2-1
length: 12
D: -
V: TRBV28
DNA: TGTGCCAGCAGTTTACCTCAGGGCAATAAGTTCTTC
CDR3: CASSLPQGNKFF

J: TRBJ2-7
length: 17
D: TRBD2
V: TRBV6-1
DNA: TGTGCCAGCAGTGAGTTTTTCCGTGGCGGGAGTCCCTACGAGCAGTACTTC
CDR3: CASSEFFRGGSPYEQYF

J: TRBJ1-4
length: 10
D: -
V: TRBV20-1
DNA: TGCAGTGCTGGGGATGAAAAACTGTTTTTT
CDR3: CSAGDEKLFF

J: TRBJ1-4
length: 14
D: -
V: TRBV18
DNA: TGTGCCAGCTCACCAGGGGTACTGTCGGAAAAACTGTTTTTT
CDR3: CASSPGVLSEKLFF

J: TRBJ2-7
length: 11
D: -
V: TRBV12-2
DNA: TGTGCAAGTCGGCCTCAAGACGAGCAGTACTTC
CDR3: CASRPQDEQYF

J: TRBJ2-2
length: 14
D: TRBD1
V: TRBV2
DNA: TGTGCCAGCAGGACGGACAGGGCGGGCGGGGAGCTGTTTTTT
CDR3: CASRTDRAGGELFF

J: TRBJ2-7
length: 13
D: -
V: TRBV7-3
DNA: TGTGCCAGCAGCTTAACCAGCGGGTACGAGCAGTACTTC
CDR3: CASSLTSGYEQYF

J: TRBJ2-1
length: 16
D: -
V: TRBV7-7
DNA: TGTGCCAGCAGCCCAGAGCGGGCCACCCCCTACAATGAGCAGTTCTTC
CDR3: CASSPERATPYNEQFF

J: TRBJ2-1
length: 15
D: TRBD1
V: TRBV29-1
DNA: TGCAGCGTTGAAGATCAAGGGGGCCCCTACAATGAGCAGTTCTTC
CDR3: CSVEDQGGPYNEQFF

J: TRBJ2-3
length: 12
D: -
V: TRBV28
DNA: TGTGCTTCGGGGCAGGGGGGTGATACGCAGTATTTT
CDR3: CASGQGGDTQYF

J: TRBJ1-5
length: 15
D: -
V: TRBV19
DNA: TGTGCCAGTAGTGGCAGGGCCCCCCGCAATCAGCCCCAGCATTTT
CDR3: CASSGRAPRNQPQHF

J: TRBJ1-5
length: 16
D: -
V: TRBV30
DNA: TGTGCCTGGAGCAGGGGCCCGGTGGGTAGCAATCAGCCCCAGCATTTT
CDR3: CAWSRGPVGSNQPQHF

J: TRBJ2-2
length: 15
D: TRBD2
V: TRBV19
DNA: TGTGCCAGTAGTGCCCGGACTAGCGGCACCGGGGAGCTGTTTTTT
CDR3: CASSARTSGTGELFF

J: TRBJ2-7
length: 13
D: -
V: TRBV28
DNA: TGTGCCAGCAGGATGACAGGAAGATCCGAGCAGTACTTC
CDR3: CASRMTGRSEQYF

J: TRBJ1-1
length: 13
D: -
V: TRBV2
DNA: TGTGCCAGCGGCTTAGGGGCTCGTACTGAAGCTTTCTTT
CDR3: CASGLGARTEAFF

J: TRBJ2-7
length: 15
D: TRBD2
V: TRBV4-2
DNA: TGTGCCAGCAGCCAAGATGGACTAGTCCACTACGAGCAGTACTTC
CDR3: CASSQDGLVHYEQYF

J: TRBJ2-2
length: 14
D: -
V: TRBV2
DNA: TGTGCCAGCATGGGCCCTACTTACACCGGGGAGCTGTTTTTT
CDR3: CASMGPTYTGELFF

J: TRBJ2-1
length: 15
D: -
V: TRBV10-3
DNA: TGTGCCATCAGTGAGTCTAGGGAAAACTACAATGAGCAGTTCTTC
CDR3: CAISESRENYNEQFF

J: TRBJ1-6
length: 18
D: TRBD1
V: TRBV28
DNA: TGTGCCAGCAGTTCATCCTTCCTCAGGGGGCGGATTAATTCACCCCTCCACTTT
CDR3: CASSSSFLRGRINSPLHF

J: TRBJ2-1
length: 13
D: TRBD2
V: TRBV19
DNA: TGTGCCAGTAGTCGGACTAGCAACAATGAGCAGTTCTTC
CDR3: CASSRTSNNEQFF

J: TRBJ1-3
length: 15
D: -
V: TRBV18
DNA: TGTGCCAGCTCACCAGCGACGGGGTATGGAAACACCATATATTTT
CDR3: CASSPATGYGNTIYF

J: TRBJ2-2
length: 15
D: TRBD1
V: TRBV5-4
DNA: TGTGCCAGCAGCAAGGGGACAGGGAACACCGGGGAGCTGTTTTTT
CDR3: CASSKGTGNTGELFF

J: TRBJ1-1
length: 14
D: -
V: TRBV10-3
DNA: TGTGCCATCAGTGAGGGCAGGCCGAACACTGAAGCTTTCTTT
CDR3: CAISEGRPNTEAFF

J: TRBJ2-1
length: 13
D: -
V: TRBV6-5
DNA: TGTGCCAGCAGTGTATCTAGCGTTAATGAGCAGTTCTTC
CDR3: CASSVSSVNEQFF

J: TRBJ2-3
length: 16
D: -
V: TRBV7-2
DNA: TGTGCCAGCAGCAGACGACTATTTGTTTTCCCAGATACGCAGTATTTT
CDR3: CASSRRLFVFPDTQYF

J: TRBJ1-1
length: 13
D: TRBD1
V: TRBV2
DNA: TGTGCCAGCAGAGTACAGGGGGACACTGAAGCTTTCTTT
CDR3: CASRVQGDTEAFF